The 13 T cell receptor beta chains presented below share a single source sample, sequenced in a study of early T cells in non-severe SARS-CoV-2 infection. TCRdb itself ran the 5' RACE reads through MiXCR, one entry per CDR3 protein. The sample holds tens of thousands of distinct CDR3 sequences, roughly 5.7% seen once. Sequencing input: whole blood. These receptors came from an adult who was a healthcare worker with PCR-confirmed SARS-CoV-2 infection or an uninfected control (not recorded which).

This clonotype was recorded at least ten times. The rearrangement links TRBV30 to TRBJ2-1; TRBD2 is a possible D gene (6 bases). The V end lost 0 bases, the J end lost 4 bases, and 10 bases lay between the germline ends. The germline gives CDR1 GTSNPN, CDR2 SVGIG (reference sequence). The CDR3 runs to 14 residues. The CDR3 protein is CAWSVEGRYNEQFF. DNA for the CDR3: TGTGCCTGGAGTGTGGAGGGCCGGTACAATGAGCAGTTCTTC. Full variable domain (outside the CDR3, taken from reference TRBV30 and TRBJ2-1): SQTIHQWPATLVQPVGSPLSLECTVEGTSNPNLYWYRQAAGRGLQLLFYSVGIGQISSEVPQNLSASRPQDRQFILSSKKLLLSDSGFYLCAWSVEGRYNEQFFGPGTRLTVL.

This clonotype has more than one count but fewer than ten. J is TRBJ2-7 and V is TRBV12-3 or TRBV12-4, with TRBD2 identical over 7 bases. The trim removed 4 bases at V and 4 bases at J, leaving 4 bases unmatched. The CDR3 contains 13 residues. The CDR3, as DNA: TGTGCCAGCAGTTCCTCCGGGGGGTACGAGCAGTACTTC. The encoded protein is CASSSSGGYEQYF.

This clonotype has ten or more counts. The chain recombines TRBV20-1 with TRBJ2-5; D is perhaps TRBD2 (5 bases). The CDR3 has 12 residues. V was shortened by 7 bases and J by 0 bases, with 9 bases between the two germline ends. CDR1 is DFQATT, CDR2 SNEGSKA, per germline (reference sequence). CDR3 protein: CSGRTDQETQYF. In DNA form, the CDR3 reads TGCAGTGGGAGGACGGACCAAGAGACCCAGTACTTC.

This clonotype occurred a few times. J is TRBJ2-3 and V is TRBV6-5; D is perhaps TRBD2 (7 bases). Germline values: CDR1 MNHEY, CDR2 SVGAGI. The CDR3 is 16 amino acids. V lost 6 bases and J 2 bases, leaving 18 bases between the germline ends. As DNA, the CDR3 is TGTGCCAGCAGCCCACGGCCGGGGGGCTTCACAGATACGCAGTATTTT. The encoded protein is CASSPRPGGFTDTQYF.

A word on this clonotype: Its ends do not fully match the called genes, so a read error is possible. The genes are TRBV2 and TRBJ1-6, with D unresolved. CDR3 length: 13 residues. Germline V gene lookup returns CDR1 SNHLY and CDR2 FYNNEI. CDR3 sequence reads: CASSEAHNSPLHF. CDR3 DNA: TGTGCCAGCAGTGAAGCGCATAACTCACCCCTCCACTTT.

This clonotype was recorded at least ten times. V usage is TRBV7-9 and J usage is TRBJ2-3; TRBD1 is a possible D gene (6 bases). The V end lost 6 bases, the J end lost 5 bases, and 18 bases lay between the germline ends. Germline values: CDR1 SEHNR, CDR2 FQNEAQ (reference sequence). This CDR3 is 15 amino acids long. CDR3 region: CASRQYQGHRDTQYF. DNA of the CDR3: TGTGCCAGCAGGCAATATCAGGGACACCGAGATACGCAGTATTTT.

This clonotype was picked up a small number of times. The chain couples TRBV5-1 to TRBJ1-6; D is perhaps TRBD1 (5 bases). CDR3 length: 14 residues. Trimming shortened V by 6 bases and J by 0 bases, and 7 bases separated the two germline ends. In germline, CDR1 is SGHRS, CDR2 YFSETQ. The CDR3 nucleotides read TGCGCCAGCAAGGGGAGCTCCTATAATTCACCCCTCCACTTT. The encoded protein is CASKGSSYNSPLHF.

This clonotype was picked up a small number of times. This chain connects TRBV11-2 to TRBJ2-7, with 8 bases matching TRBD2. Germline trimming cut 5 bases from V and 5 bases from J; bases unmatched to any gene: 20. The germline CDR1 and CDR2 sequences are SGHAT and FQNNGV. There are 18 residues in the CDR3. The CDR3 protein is CASSPRDPVGRALDEQYF. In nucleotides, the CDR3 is TGTGCCAGCAGCCCCCGAGACCCCGTCGGGAGGGCCCTAGACGAGCAGTACTTC.

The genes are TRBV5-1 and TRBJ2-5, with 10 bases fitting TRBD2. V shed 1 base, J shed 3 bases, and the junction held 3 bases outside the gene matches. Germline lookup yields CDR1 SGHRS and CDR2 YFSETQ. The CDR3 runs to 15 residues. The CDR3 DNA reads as TGCGCCAGCAGCTTGTACGGGACTAGCGAAGAGACCCAGTACTTC. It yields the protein CASSLYGTSEETQYF.

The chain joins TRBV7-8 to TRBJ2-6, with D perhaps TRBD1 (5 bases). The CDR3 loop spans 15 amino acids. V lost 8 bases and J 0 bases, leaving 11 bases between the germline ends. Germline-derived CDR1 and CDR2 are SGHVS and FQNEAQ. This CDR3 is CASGKDSSGANVLTF. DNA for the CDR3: TGTGCCAGCGGCAAAGACAGCTCTGGGGCCAACGTCCTGACTTTC.

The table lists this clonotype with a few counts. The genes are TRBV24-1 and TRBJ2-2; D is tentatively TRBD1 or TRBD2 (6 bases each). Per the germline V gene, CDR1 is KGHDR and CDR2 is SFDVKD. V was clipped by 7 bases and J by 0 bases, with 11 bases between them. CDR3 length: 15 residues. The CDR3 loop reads CATRDGGPNTGELFF. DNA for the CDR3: TGTGCCACCAGGGACGGGGGCCCGAACACCGGGGAGCTGTTTTTT.

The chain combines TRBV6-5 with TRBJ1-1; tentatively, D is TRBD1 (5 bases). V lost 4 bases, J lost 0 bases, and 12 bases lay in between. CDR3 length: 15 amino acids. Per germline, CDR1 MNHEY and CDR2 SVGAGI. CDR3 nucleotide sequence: TGTGCCAGCAGTTCTCTTTGGGGCGTGAACACTGAAGCTTTCTTT. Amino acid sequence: CASSSLWGVNTEAFF.

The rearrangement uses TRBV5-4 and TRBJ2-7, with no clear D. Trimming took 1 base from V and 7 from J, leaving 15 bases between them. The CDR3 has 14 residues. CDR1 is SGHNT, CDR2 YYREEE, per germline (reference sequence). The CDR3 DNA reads TGTGCCAGCAGCTTGAACGCGGACCCTAGAGAGCAGTACTTC. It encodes CASSLNADPREQYF.